This T cell receptor (beta chain) was profiled in a study of blood T cell repertoires in COVID-19. The table came from immunoSEQ multiplex PCR; TCRdb's copy has only in-frame clones and leaves some out. The table shows around 300,000 clones, with over 85% occurring only once. The TCR comes from a woman in her twenties or thirties who had recovered from COVID-19. The source material was PBMCs or T cells enriched from blood (not recorded which).

Here the CDR3 reads CASSTRIHNEQFF. As DNA, the CDR3 is TGTGCCAGCAGTACCAGAATACACAATGAGCAGTTCTTC. The gene calls are TRBV6-5 and TRBJ2-1; D is undetermined. The CDR3 sequence is 13 residues long. The V gene lost 5 bases and the J gene lost 5 bases, with 10 bases spanning the gap. Germline lookup yields CDR1 MNHEY and CDR2 SVGAGI.